Below, 18 T cell receptor beta chains from the same sample are listed, as sequenced in a study of shared clonotypes between healthy human individuals. Profiled with immunoSEQ multiplex PCR; TCRdb holds only in-frame clones, not every one. The table shows about 600,000 clones, with more than 95% occurring only once. Sequencing input: naive CD4+ T cells sorted from blood. Indicated subset: CD45RA+ positively selected. The receptors here all came from a woman aged 25 to 39 in good health.

CDR3 nucleotide sequence: TGTGCCAGCAGTTTACAGGGTTTAGGGGGCGCTGGAACTGAAGCTTTCTTT. Translating gives CASSLQGLGGAGTEAFF. The V call is TRBV28, the J call TRBJ1-1; 7 bases are a match to TRBD1. The CDR3 is 17 amino acids. With 2 bases clipped from V and 5 bases from J, the junction kept 14 bases outside the gene matches. CDR1 is MDHEN, CDR2 SYDVKM, per germline.

The V call is TRBV2, the J call TRBJ2-2; D unresolved. CDR1 and CDR2 from the germline V gene are SNHLY and FYNNEI. Trimming stripped 4 bases from V and 4 bases from J, with 10 bases between. The CDR3 spans 14 residues. CDR3 amino acids: CASSGWGPTGELFF. The CDR3 DNA is TGTGCCAGCAGTGGGTGGGGTCCCACCGGGGAGCTGTTTTTT.

This CDR3 is CASSLYSGANVLTF. For the CDR3, the DNA is TGTGCCAGCAGTCTATACTCTGGGGCCAACGTCCTGACTTTC. The chain is built from TRBV6-1 and TRBJ2-6; D gene ambiguous. The CDR3 has 14 amino acids. Between the trimmed V and J ends, which lost 5 bases and 0 bases, there was a span of 5 bases. Germline CDR1 and CDR2: MNHNS and SASEGT.

Only a few counts were recorded for this clone. This chain uses TRBV29-1 with TRBJ2-2, with D unclear. The V end lost 4 bases, the J end lost 6 bases, and 6 bases lay between the germline ends. There are 11 residues in the CDR3. Germline V CDR1 and CDR2: SQVTM, ANQGSEA. The CDR3 sequence: CSVGSAGELFF. The CDR3 bases are TGCAGCGTTGGGTCGGCCGGGGAGCTGTTTTTT.

This chain uses TRBV28 with TRBJ2-1; 8 positions match TRBD1. V trimming: 2 bases; J trimming: 7 bases; junction bases outside the gene matches: 1. The CDR3 consists of 13 residues. The germline V gene has CDR1 MDHEN and CDR2 SYDVKM. CDR3 DNA sequence: TGTGCCAGCAGTTTACGACAGGGGAATGAGCAGTTCTTC. Protein: CASSLRQGNEQFF.

The chain uses TRBV28 and TRBJ2-5, with TRBD1 matching over 10 bases. CDR3 length: 15 residues. J gave up 5 bases and V 5 bases, and 8 bases lay outside the gene matches. Germline V gene lookup returns CDR1 MDHEN and CDR2 SYDVKM. CDR3 loop: CASSPGQGVWETQYF. DNA of the CDR3: TGTGCCAGCAGTCCCGGACAGGGGGTGTGGGAGACCCAGTACTTC.

The chain has TRBV6-1 and TRBJ2-3; 9 positions match TRBD2. The V gene's germline CDR1 is MNHNS and CDR2 SASEGT. After removal of 8 bases from V and 2 bases from J, the junction contained 5 bases not matched to a gene. This CDR3 contains 14 residues. CDR3 sequence reads: CASHLAGTTDTQYF. CDR3 nucleotide sequence: TGTGCCAGCCATCTAGCGGGGACCACAGATACGCAGTATTTT.

The gene calls are TRBV13 and TRBJ2-7; the D gene is possibly TRBD2 (6 bases). V was shortened by 3 bases and J by 7 bases, with 16 bases between the two germline ends. Germline CDR1 reads PRHDT; CDR2 reads FYEKMQ (reference sequence). The CDR3 covers 14 residues. Here the CDR3 DNA reads TGTGCCAGCAGCTTCCATACCGGAGGGGTAGAGCAGTACTTC. It encodes CASSFHTGGVEQYF.

The gene calls are TRBV9 and TRBJ1-5; D ambiguous. Trimming left V 3 bases short and J 7 bases short, with 11 bases between. The CDR3 has 13 residues. CDR1 is SGDLS and CDR2 is YYNGEE in the germline V gene. In nucleotides, the CDR3 is TGTGCCAGCAGCGCTCTACCGGGGCAGCCCCAGCATTTT. Amino acids: CASSALPGQPQHF.

Written as DNA, the CDR3 is TGTGCCAGCAGCCGGGGGGCGGGATCCTACGAGCAGTACTTC. It encodes CASSRGAGSYEQYF. The chain carries TRBV2 and TRBJ2-5; possible D gene TRBD2, 7 bases. Gene TRBJ2-7 matches the end of the DNA better, so the J call may be wrong. The CDR3 loop spans 14 amino acids. From germline, CDR1 is SNHLY and CDR2 FYNNEI.

This sequence joins TRBV27 and TRBJ2-2; D is ambiguous. There are 12 residues in the CDR3. The germline CDR1 and CDR2 sequences are MNHEY and SMNVEV (reference sequence). V was shortened by 4 bases and J by 3 bases, with 3 bases between the two germline ends. The CDR3: CASSSYTGELFF. DNA of the CDR3: TGTGCCAGCAGTTCCTACACCGGGGAGCTGTTTTTT.

CDR3 loop: CASSMVQGTDTQYF. The CDR3 region has the DNA TGTGCCAGTAGTATGGTACAGGGAACAGATACGCAGTATTTT. The V gene is TRBV19, the J gene TRBJ2-3, with D tentatively TRBD1 (6 bases). The germline CDR1 and CDR2 sequences are LNHDA and SQIVND (reference sequence). V lost 3 bases to trimming and J lost 3 bases, with 10 bases between them. The CDR3 is 14 residues long.

The rearrangement links TRBV29-1 to TRBJ2-2, with TRBD2 as a possible D gene (5 bases). V was trimmed by 2 bases and J by 5 bases, leaving 12 bases between them. The CDR3 contains 14 residues. CDR1 SQVTM and CDR2 ANQGSEA come from the germline V gene. DNA for the CDR3: TGCAGCGTTGAAACGGGATTGAGGACCGGGGAGCTGTTTTTT. It yields the protein CSVETGLRTGELFF.

V and J are TRBV6-5 and TRBJ1-1; TRBD1 matches 9 bases. Germline V lookup: CDR1 MNHEY, CDR2 SVGAGI. Trimming removed 7 bases from V and 4 bases from J; junction bases left unmatched: 10. CDR3 length equals 15 residues. The CDR3 protein is CASTPGTGSTTEAFF. The CDR3 DNA reads as TGTGCCAGCACCCCCGGGACAGGGTCTACCACTGAAGCTTTCTTT.

The chain links TRBV7-9 to TRBJ1-1; no definite D call. The CDR3 covers 12 residues. Germline assignment: CDR1 SEHNR and CDR2 FQNEAQ (reference sequence). V shed 4 bases and J shed 5 bases, with 8 bases lying between them. CDR3 amino acids: CASSSGRTEAFF. In DNA, the CDR3 is TGTGCCAGCAGCTCGGGAAGAACTGAAGCTTTCTTT.

The chain has TRBV4-1 and TRBJ2-1, with 8 bases identical to TRBD2. The junction had 6 bases not matched to a gene; V was cut back by 3 bases and J by 2 bases. Germline V CDR1 and CDR2: MGHRA, YSYEKL. This CDR3 spans 16 amino acids. The CDR3 sequence: CASSQGSGRTYNEQFF. The CDR3 nucleotides read TGCGCCAGCAGCCAGGGGAGCGGGAGAACCTACAATGAGCAGTTCTTC.

The CDR3 sequence: CASSERPWSGRRDEQFF. CDR3 nucleotide sequence: TGTGCCAGCAGTGAAAGGCCGTGGAGCGGGAGGCGGGATGAGCAGTTCTTC. The chain links TRBV2 to TRBJ2-1, with 9 bases aligning to TRBD2. Losses at the gene ends were 2 bases for V and 8 bases for J; bases not matched to a gene: 13. CDR1 SNHLY and CDR2 FYNNEI come from the germline V gene. This CDR3 contains 17 residues.

CDR3 sequence: CASRGQRGNNEQFF. The CDR3 nucleotides are TGTGCCAGCAGGGGACAGCGGGGGAACAATGAGCAGTTCTTC. This rearrangement joins TRBV6-5 to TRBJ2-1, with D possibly being TRBD2 (8 bases). Germline V CDR1 and CDR2: MNHEY, SVGAGI. CDR3 length: 14 residues. V gave up 6 bases and J gave up 5 bases, with 14 bases separating them.